This T cell receptor beta chain was profiled in a study of cytomegalovirus exposure and HLA in healthy donors. Overall study findings and caveats: Researchers reported in a later analysis that common viral pathogens appeared linked to several top clusters.

Details on this clone: Its antigen is undetermined.

V lost 4 bases and J lost 8, with 10 bases in between. Germline loops: CDR1 SGHRS, CDR2 YFSETQ. The CDR3 consists of 12 residues. PCR employed 60 Vbeta and 13 Jbeta primers. The method was immunoSEQ multiplex PCR; TCRdb's version includes in-frame clones alone and lacks a portion of them. The data contain over 100,000 clones, 65% to 80% of them seen just once; the ten biggest clones take up approximately 2.4%. The specimen was PBMCs. V usage is TRBV5-1 and J usage is TRBJ2-1, with a weak D call TRBD1 (5 bases). This TCR was recovered from a female donor in good health and CMV-seronegative. The CDR3 loop reads CASSHDSYEQFF. CDR3 nucleotides: TGCGCCAGCAGCCACGACAGCTATGAGCAGTTCTTC.